The entry that follows covers one T cell receptor beta chain sequence. Its specific antigen is unknown. No much larger clone exists at a distance of one base, and base qualities are not known. The data were taken from a study of chemoradiotherapy in HPV16-positive cancers (dated by TCRdb to 2022 to 2024). With respect to the entire study: Using functional T-cell assays on cells from a couple of HPV16-positive patients, the researchers defined candidate HPV-specific T-cell clones and common TCR motifs. The study set out to ask whether T-cell immunity against the HPV oncoproteins E6 and E7 changes over the course of chemoradiotherapy and whether that immunity affects survival. The candidate HPV-specific TCRs and motifs were subsequently tracked in TCR repertoires obtained from approximately 91 patients with HPV-related cancers.

What the authors observed across the whole study: The functional definition of HPV-specific T cells was derived from only a couple of HPV16-positive patients, and the survival association was reported for HPV16-positive patients. Improved recurrence-free survival in HPV16-positive patients was associated with expansion of HPV-responsive T cells during chemoradiotherapy. Expansion of candidate HPV-specific clones and E7-related TCR motifs was observed in the tumor microenvironment during treatment, whereas no such expansion was observed for non-HPV-specific T cells.

Receptor libraries were prepared by the immunoSEQ multiplex PCR assay. Sourced from immuneACCESS, this table was stored by TCRdb with only in-frame sequences that have V and J called. A share of the clones is absent; for the studies checked, an unresolved V gene accounts for under half, and the remainder has no known explanation. This sample is represented by tens of thousands of clones; around nine tenths of them were singletons. The top ten clones comprise around 3.5% of the sample. As encoded in the germline V gene (reference sequence), CDR1 is LNHNV while CDR2 is YYDKDF. The CDR3 numbers 15 residues from cysteine through phenylalanine. Here the CDR3 DNA is all that survives: 45 bases in frame from base 1. Here V drops 4 bases and J drops 6 bases, and the junction holds 10 bases not matched to any gene. Because repertoires were sampled repeatedly during chemoradiotherapy, clonal expansion in the tumor microenvironment could be followed.

This receptor chain uses TRBV15 and TRBJ2-7, and 9 junction bases match TRBD1. The receptor's source is a human donor with HPV-associated anogenital cancer. The material was blood, obtained from a patient who underwent chemoradiotherapy. Here is the DNA: TGTGCCACCAGCATCGACAGGGGGTTTTTGGGCGAGCAGTACTTC. This is translated as CATSIDRGFLGEQYF.